This TCR beta chain was identified during a study of response to subunit inactivated influenza vaccine. Whole-study findings and limits: T cells newly recruited by each seasonal influenza vaccination are few, the authors suggested.

MiXCR, run by TCRdb on the RT-PCR reads, gives a single entry per CDR3 protein. The data show 300,000 to 350,000 distinct CDR3 sequences, roughly 20% seen once. This clonotype was detected a few times. The antigen remains unidentified. Sequenced material: PBMCs from blood, taken about 20 months after vaccination. This TCR was recovered from a man aged 50-75 years who received an inactivated influenza vaccine.

Here the CDR3 DNA reads TGCGCCAGCAGCATGACAGGGAACTACGAGCAGTACTTC. Protein: CASSMTGNYEQYF. V and J are TRBV5-1 and TRBJ2-7; 7 bases are a match to TRBD1. The V and J ends lost 4 bases and 3 bases, in that order; junction bases with no gene match: 4. In germline, CDR1 is SGHRS, CDR2 YFSETQ. The CDR3 runs to 13 residues.